This T cell receptor (beta chain) was profiled in a study of blood T cell repertoires in COVID-19. Sequencing was performed with immunoSEQ multiplex PCR; in TCRdb, only in-frame clones are kept and a portion is missing. In the table there are approximately 200,000 clones, 70% to 90% of which are singletons. The clonotype originates from a woman between 25 and 40 years old with active or convalescent COVID-19. Sequenced material: peripheral blood.

CDR3 coding DNA: TGTGCCAGCAGTCGGGACACTAGCTCCTATAATTCACCCCTCCACTTT. Its protein is CASSRDTSSYNSPLHF. The J gene is TRBJ1-6, the V gene TRBV27; the D gene is possibly TRBD1 (6 bases). Per germline, CDR1 MNHEY and CDR2 SMNVEV (reference sequence). The CDR3 spans 16 residues. Trimming took off 5 bases at V and 0 bases at J, with 11 bases between the two ends.